This T cell receptor beta chain derives from a study of T cell repertoires in cytomegalovirus infection (dated by TCRdb to between 2018 and 2021). Background on the whole study: The HLA type of each donor mattered for the analysis, because public TCR beta signatures pointed to carriage of CMV infection along with the matching HLA type.

Sequencing was carried out with an Illumina HiSeq 1500. TCRdb trimmed public reads at Q25 via fastp, called clones via MiXCR and kept in-frame beta chains. Under each unique CDR3 protein, matching rows form one entry showing the most common genes and DNA. Here the sample has some 440,000 distinct CDR3 sequences; roughly 30% occur a single time. The top ten clones comprise around 15% of the sample. Including cysteine and phenylalanine, the CDR3 has 16 amino acids. CDR3 DNA is the only sequence kept; it has 48 bases, read in frame from the first base. Trimming removed 5 bases from V and 0 bases from J, leaving 17 bases between the germline ends. The germline V gene encodes CDR1 SGHVS and CDR2 FNYEAQ. This clonotype has more than one count but fewer than ten. No cognate antigen has been identified for it. No clone much larger than this one lies a single base away; base qualities are absent. Broader findings and caveats from the paper: The ex vivo response was dominated by HLA-C-restricted CMV-specific TCR beta clonotypes, which also provided the single most frequent clonotype in two of eight donors. In both this cohort and an independent cohort of over 350 donors, the cumulative frequency of public TCR beta family members distinguished carriers of CMV infection plus the relevant HLA type.

Sample: PBMCs. The chain joins TRBV7-6 to TRBJ2-7, with the D gene call left open. The sequence was obtained from a human donor in good health (CMV status not recorded). Some clones in this sample may be carry-over from other donors' samples. CDR3 loop: CASSLRVALSSYEQYF. The sequence in DNA is TGTGCCAGCAGCCTCCGAGTGGCGTTAAGCTCCTACGAGCAGTACTTC.